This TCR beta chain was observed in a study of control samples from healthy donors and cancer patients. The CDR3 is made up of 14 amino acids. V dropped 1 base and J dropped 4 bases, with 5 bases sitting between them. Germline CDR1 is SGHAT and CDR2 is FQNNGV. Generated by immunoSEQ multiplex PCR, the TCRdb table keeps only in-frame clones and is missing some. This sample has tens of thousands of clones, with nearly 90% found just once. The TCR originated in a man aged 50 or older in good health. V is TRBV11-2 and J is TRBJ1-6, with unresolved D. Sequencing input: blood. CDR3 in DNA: TGTGCCAGCAGCTTAGGGGGATATAATTCACCCCTCCACTTT. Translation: CASSLGGYNSPLHF.